The 11 T cell receptor beta chains listed next were all sequenced from one sample in a study of OX40 agonist ivuxolimab in advanced cancers. TCRdb's table, derived via immunoSEQ multiplex PCR, lists solely in-frame clones and lacks some. The sample lists some 90,000 clones, around 87% seen once, with roughly 4% in the top ten. Sequencing was performed on CD4+ or CD8+ T cells sorted from blood, taken in a trial of the OX40 agonist ivuxolimab. The receptor set was obtained from an adult with an advanced solid tumor such as melanoma, head and neck, liver or kidney cancer.

CDR3 loop: CAITGAGGEETQYF. CDR3 bases: TGTGCCATCACGGGAGCGGGAGGGGAAGAGACCCAGTACTTC. The V and J genes are TRBV28 and TRBJ2-5; 10 bases fit TRBD2. CDR1 is MDHEN and CDR2 is SYDVKM in the germline V gene. The CDR3 runs 14 residues. V lost 10 bases to trimming and J lost 3 bases; unmatched junction nucleotides: 8.

The genes are TRBV6-1 and TRBJ1-1; 7 bases map to TRBD1. The junction had 6 bases not matched to a gene; V was cut back by 6 bases and J by 5 bases. CDR3 length: 13 residues. The germline CDR1 and CDR2 sequences are MNHNS and SASEGT. For the CDR3, the DNA is TGTGCCAGCAGGCGAGGGGGCAGGACTGAAGCTTTCTTT. Protein: CASRRGGRTEAFF.

The J gene is TRBJ2-2, the V gene TRBV9; TRBD2 is a possible D gene (5 bases). The V gene's germline CDR1 is SGDLS and CDR2 YYNGEE. The V end was cut by 2 bases, the J end by 1 base, with 6 bases between. The CDR3 extends over 14 amino acids. Here the CDR3 DNA reads TGTGCCAGCAGCGTTGGACTGAACACCGGGGAGCTGTTTTTT. Translating gives CASSVGLNTGELFF.

The CDR3 nucleotides are TGTGCCAGCAGTGCCTGGGCAGGGGGATTAAGCACAGATACGCAGTATTTT. It specifies CASSAWAGGLSTDTQYF. V gene TRBV2 combines with J gene TRBJ2-3, with 7 positions matching TRBD1. Trimming took 4 bases from V and 0 from J; bases not matched to a gene: 10. The CDR3 runs 17 residues. Germline values: CDR1 SNHLY, CDR2 FYNNEI.

V usage is TRBV30 and J usage is TRBJ2-7; D uncertain. Germline CDR1 is GTSNPN and CDR2 is SVGIG (reference sequence). Between the trimmed V and J ends, which lost 2 bases and 2 bases, there was a span of 7 bases. There are 12 residues in the CDR3. For the CDR3, the DNA is TGTGCCTGGAGTCTACCTCCCTACGAGCAGTACTTC. It specifies CAWSLPPYEQYF.

Comments on this clone: One end of the junction does not line up with germline, which may come from a read error. The CDR3 DNA sequence: TGTGCTAGCAGCTTAGGGGCGGGAGCGGGGGAAGAGACCCAGTACTTC. It is translated as CASSLGAGAGEETQYF. V and J are TRBV7-7 and TRBJ2-5; the match to TRBD2 covers 8 bases. CDR3 length equals 16 residues. Germline CDR1 and CDR2: SSHAT and FNYEAQ (reference sequence).

This clone turned up a few times. V gene TRBV27 combines with J gene TRBJ2-3; the match to TRBD2 covers 12 bases. After removal of 3 bases from V and 1 base from J, the junction contained 8 bases not matched to a gene. This CDR3 is built from 18 residues. From germline, CDR1 is MNHEY and CDR2 SMNVEV (reference sequence). This CDR3 reads CASSFRVTSGRGTDTQYF. The CDR3 DNA follows: TGTGCCAGCAGTTTTCGCGTGACTAGCGGGAGAGGCACAGATACGCAGTATTTT.

This clone was detected a few times. V and J are TRBV5-1 and TRBJ1-3; 8 bases map to TRBD1. The CDR3 is made up of 17 amino acids. Losses at the gene ends were 4 bases for V and 0 bases for J; bases not matched to a gene: 9. Germline CDR1 is SGHRS and CDR2 is YFSETQ. CDR3 bases: TGCGCCAGCAGCAGCACCGGGACAGGATTCTCTGGAAACACCATATATTTT. It translates to CASSSTGTGFSGNTIYF.

The chain recombines TRBV19 with TRBJ2-1; a weak D match, TRBD1 (5 bases). Looked up from germline, CDR1 is LNHDA and CDR2 is SQIVND (reference sequence). Trimming cost V 0 bases and J 9 bases, with 12 bases left between them. The CDR3 is 14 amino acids. The CDR3 region is CASSIDTQGTEQFF. DNA of the CDR3: TGTGCCAGTAGTATAGATACCCAGGGAACTGAGCAGTTCTTC.

The rearrangement links TRBV19 to TRBJ2-2, with D possibly being TRBD1 (5 bases). Trimming pared 10 bases from V and 0 bases from J, leaving 12 bases between. Germline V gives CDR1 LNHDA, CDR2 SQIVND (reference sequence). The CDR3 runs 14 residues. The CDR3 nucleotides are TGTGCCACTTCCCCGACAGCGAACACCGGGGAGCTGTTTTTT. Its protein product is CATSPTANTGELFF. Using reference TRBV19 and TRBJ2-2 for the parts outside the CDR3, the full variable domain is DGGITQSPKYLFRKEGQNVTLSCEQNLNHDAMYWYRQDPGQGLRLIYYSQIVNDFQKGDIAEGYSVSREKKESFPLTVTSAQKNPTAFYLCATSPTANTGELFFGEGSRLTVL.

This chain joins TRBV7-2 and TRBJ2-5; possibly TRBD2 for D (5 bases). This CDR3 is built from 13 residues. Germline CDR1 is SGHTA and CDR2 is FQGNSA. The V end was cut by 5 bases, the J end by 5 bases, with 12 bases between. CDR3 amino acids: CASSAGLEETQYF. CDR3 nucleotide sequence: TGTGCCAGCAGCGCGGGCCTAGAGGAGACCCAGTACTTC. Based on the CDR3 plus reference TRBV7-2 and TRBJ2-5, the full variable domain is GAGVSQSPSNKVTEKGKDVELRCDPISGHTALYWYRQSLGQGLEFLIYFQGNSAPDKSGLPSDRFSAERTGGSVSTLTIQRTQQEDSAVYLCASSAGLEETQYFGPGTRLLVL.